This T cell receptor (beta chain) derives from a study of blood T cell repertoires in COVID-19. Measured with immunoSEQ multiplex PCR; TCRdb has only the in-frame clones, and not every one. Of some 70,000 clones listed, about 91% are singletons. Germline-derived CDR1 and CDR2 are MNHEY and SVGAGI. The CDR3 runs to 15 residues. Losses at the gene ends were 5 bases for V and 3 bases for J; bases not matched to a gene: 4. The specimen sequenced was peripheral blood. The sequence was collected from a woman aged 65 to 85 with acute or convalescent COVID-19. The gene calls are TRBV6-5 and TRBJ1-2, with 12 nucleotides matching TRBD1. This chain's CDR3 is CASSLWDRGHYGYTF. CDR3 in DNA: TGTGCCAGCAGTCTTTGGGACAGGGGGCACTATGGCTACACCTTC.